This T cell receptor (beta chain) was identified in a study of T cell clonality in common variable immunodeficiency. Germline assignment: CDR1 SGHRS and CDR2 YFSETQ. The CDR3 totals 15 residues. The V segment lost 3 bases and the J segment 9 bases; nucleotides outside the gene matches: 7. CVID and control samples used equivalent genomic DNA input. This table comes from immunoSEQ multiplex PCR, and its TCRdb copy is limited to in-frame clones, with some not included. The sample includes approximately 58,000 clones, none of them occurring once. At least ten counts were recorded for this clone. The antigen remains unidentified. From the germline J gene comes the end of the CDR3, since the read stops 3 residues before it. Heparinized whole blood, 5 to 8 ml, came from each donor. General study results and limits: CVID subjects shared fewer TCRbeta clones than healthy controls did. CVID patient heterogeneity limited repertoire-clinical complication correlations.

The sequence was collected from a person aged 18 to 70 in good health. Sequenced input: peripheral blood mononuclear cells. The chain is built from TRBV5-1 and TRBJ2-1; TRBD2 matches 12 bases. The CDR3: CASSSASGRVGEQFF. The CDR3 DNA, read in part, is TGCGCCAGCAGCTCTGCTAGCGGGAGGGTTGGTGAG.